The entry that follows covers one TCR beta chain sequence. This entry comes from a study of blood T cell repertoires in COVID-19. Libraries were prepared by immunoSEQ multiplex PCR; TCRdb keeps only in-frame clonotypes and omits some of them. The profile shows 400,000 or so clones, 85% to 90% of them singletons. The V and J ends lost 4 bases and 3 bases, in that order; junction bases with no gene match: 3. CDR1 is MNHEY and CDR2 is SMNVEV in the germline V gene (reference sequence). CDR3 size: 13 residues. Material for sequencing was peripheral blood. The sequence came from a man aged 18 to 35 with COVID-19, enrolled during active disease. The chain uses TRBV27 and TRBJ2-7; 7 bases match TRBD1. CDR3 protein: CASSYRQGYEQYF. Written as DNA, the CDR3 is TGTGCCAGCAGTTATCGACAGGGCTACGAGCAGTACTTC.